What follows are 22 T cell receptor beta chains derived from one specimen sequenced in a study of CD8+ T cells in alopecia areata. RNA, once extracted, was reverse transcribed into cDNA for use as the sequencing template. Clones were sequenced by immunoSEQ multiplex PCR, and TCRdb holds only the in-frame ones, with some missing. The profile shows around 140,000 clones, roughly 64% of them singletons. The sequencing used CD4+ T cells sorted from blood, collected at week 0. The receptors derive from a human donor with alopecia areata.

The chain recombines TRBV2 with TRBJ1-2; no clear D gene. The CDR3 has 17 amino acids. Germline V gene lookup returns CDR1 SNHLY and CDR2 FYNNEI. With 1 base removed from V and 0 bases from J, the gap between germline ends came to 15 bases. The chain's CDR3 is CASSEGNIGSSNYGYTF. CDR3 nucleotides: TGTGCCAGCAGTGAAGGGAATATCGGCTCTTCTAACTATGGCTACACCTTC.

The chain is built from TRBV5-1 and TRBJ2-5, with a tentative D call TRBD2 (5 bases). This CDR3 region has 14 residues. V lost 2 bases and J 1 base, leaving 9 bases between the germline ends. Per the germline V gene, CDR1 is SGHRS and CDR2 is YFSETQ. The CDR3 sequence: CASSFLASQETQYF. DNA of the CDR3: TGCGCCAGCAGCTTCCTAGCTTCCCAAGAGACCCAGTACTTC.

The chain employs TRBV2 and TRBJ1-4; perhaps TRBD1 as D (5 bases). CDR1 is SNHLY, CDR2 FYNNEI, per germline. Trimming shortened V by 4 bases and J by 8 bases, and 14 bases separated the two germline ends. The CDR3 runs to 14 residues. CDR3 region: CASSVLGEGEKLFF. The CDR3, as DNA: TGTGCCAGCAGTGTTTTAGGGGAGGGAGAAAAACTGTTTTTT.

This clone came up once. This chain joins TRBV30 and TRBJ2-5; D gene uncertain. In germline, CDR1 is GTSNPN, CDR2 SVGIG (reference sequence). CDR3 length: 14 amino acids. The V and J ends lost 5 bases and 2 bases respectively, with 15 bases between them. CDR3 bases: TGTGCCTGGGACGCGACGCCTGCACAAGAGACCCAGTACTTC. It codes for CAWDATPAQETQYF.

The chain combines TRBV9 with TRBJ2-6; 7 positions match TRBD2. J was trimmed by 2 bases and V by 0 bases; bases with no gene match: 2. CDR3 size: 16 residues. Germline CDR1 and CDR2: SGDLS and YYNGEE. CDR3 amino acids: CASSVVGGAGANVLTF. The CDR3 DNA is TGTGCCAGCAGCGTAGTGGGAGGGGCTGGGGCCAACGTCCTGACTTTC.

This chain joins TRBV2 and TRBJ2-5, with TRBD1 matching 9 bases. Losses at the gene ends were 7 bases for V and 5 bases for J; bases not matched to a gene: 11. The V gene's germline CDR1 is SNHLY and CDR2 FYNNEI. This CDR3 comprises 15 residues. CDR3: CASNGQGNTGETQYF. The DNA of the CDR3 is TGTGCCAGCAATGGACAGGGGAATACTGGGGAGACCCAGTACTTC.

The chain joins TRBV7-2 to TRBJ2-3; perhaps TRBD2 as D (6 bases). The germline V and J ends were trimmed by 0 bases and 5 bases, with 12 bases remaining between them. From germline, CDR1 is SGHTA and CDR2 FQGNSA. The CDR3 consists of 15 residues. This CDR3 reads CASSLAGLARDTQYF. In nucleotides, the CDR3 is TGTGCCAGCAGCTTAGCGGGGCTAGCGCGAGATACGCAGTATTTT.

This clone was recorded a few times. The chain is built from TRBV30 and TRBJ1-4; D perhaps matches TRBD1 (6 bases). V was trimmed by 4 bases and J by 6 bases, leaving 12 bases between them. This CDR3 comprises 13 residues. CDR1 and CDR2 (germline): GTSNPN, SVGIG (reference sequence). The CDR3 loop reads CAWNQGSDEKLFF. The CDR3 DNA sequence: TGTGCCTGGAACCAGGGGTCGGATGAAAAACTGTTTTTT.

The J gene is TRBJ1-2, the V gene TRBV29-1; unclear D gene. Germline values: CDR1 SQVTM, CDR2 ANQGSEA. CDR3 length equals 14 residues. Trimming stripped 1 base from V and 5 bases from J, with 14 bases between. In DNA form, the CDR3 reads TGCAGCGTTGAAGTTAGGCGGGGAGGATATGGCTACACCTTC. Translating it yields CSVEVRRGGYGYTF. The full variable domain, completed using reference TRBV29-1 and TRBJ1-2, is SAVISQKPSRDICQRGTSLTIQCQVDSQVTMMFWYRQQPGQSLTLIATANQGSEATYESGFVIDKFPISRPNLTFSTLTVSNMSPEDSSIYLCSVEVRRGGYGYTFGSGTRLTVV.

The chain uses TRBV29-1 and TRBJ1-2; possibly TRBD1 for D (6 bases). V was clipped by 4 bases and J by 6 bases, with 9 bases between them. This CDR3 spans 11 amino acids. CDR1 is SQVTM, CDR2 ANQGSEA, per germline. The CDR3: CSVGQENGYTF. The DNA of the CDR3 is TGCAGCGTTGGACAGGAAAATGGCTACACCTTC.

V gene TRBV25-1 combines with J gene TRBJ1-3; D is ambiguous. V lost 3 bases, J lost 9 bases, and 12 bases lay in between. The CDR3 consists of 13 residues. Germline lookup yields CDR1 MGHDK and CDR2 SYGVNS. CDR3 protein: CASSDPSSATIYF. In nucleotides, the CDR3 is TGTGCCAGCAGTGATCCAAGTTCGGCCACCATATATTTT.

V gene TRBV19 combines with J gene TRBJ2-5; the D gene is possibly TRBD1 (6 bases). The CDR3 is made up of 15 amino acids. The germline V and J ends were trimmed by 3 bases and 4 bases, with 15 bases remaining between them. The germline CDR1 and CDR2 sequences are LNHDA and SQIVND (reference sequence). The CDR3, as DNA: TGTGCCAGTAGTATCGGGACACCCCAAGGAGAGACCCAGTACTTC. Translated: CASSIGTPQGETQYF.

The chain joins TRBV6-1 to TRBJ2-2, with a possible D match to TRBD1 (6 bases). Trimming removed 6 bases at V and 0 bases at J, with 11 bases between. The CDR3 has 15 amino acids. The germline gives CDR1 MNHNS, CDR2 SASEGT. CDR3 amino acids: CASRAGTSNTGELFF. For the CDR3, the DNA is TGTGCCAGCAGGGCCGGGACATCGAACACCGGGGAGCTGTTTTTT.

The genes are TRBV7-2 and TRBJ2-4, with D uncertain. V was clipped by 4 bases and J by 8 bases, with 9 bases between them. There are 12 residues in the CDR3. The V gene's germline CDR1 is SGHTA and CDR2 FQGNSA. The CDR3 nucleotides are TGTGCCAGCAGCTCCTCCCGCGACATTCAGTACTTC. It is translated as CASSSSRDIQYF.

The chain combines TRBV9 with TRBJ2-3; no reliable D call. V gave up 4 bases and J gave up 2 bases, with 8 bases separating them. This CDR3 has 13 amino acids. From germline, CDR1 is SGDLS and CDR2 YYNGEE. DNA of the CDR3: TGTGCCAGCAGCCCTCGGGTCACAGATACGCAGTATTTT. This translates into CASSPRVTDTQYF.

The chain links TRBV9 to TRBJ1-1, with a possible D match to TRBD1 (6 bases). CDR1 is SGDLS, CDR2 YYNGEE, per germline. V shed 0 bases and J shed 1 base, with 7 bases lying between them. The length of the CDR3 is 14 residues. The CDR3 nucleotides read TGTGCCAGCAGCGTAGTGACAGGGAACACTGAAGCTTTCTTT. Translation: CASSVVTGNTEAFF.

The chain recombines TRBV11-2 with TRBJ1-6; maybe TRBD1 (5 bases). CDR1 and CDR2 from the germline V gene are SGHAT and FQNNGV. Trimming shortened V by 2 bases and J by 10 bases, and 9 bases separated the two germline ends. The CDR3 sequence is 13 residues long. CDR3 residues: CASSLLAGSPLHF. The CDR3 region has the DNA TGTGCCAGCAGCTTACTTGCAGGGTCACCCCTCCACTTT.

The chain employs TRBV29-1 and TRBJ2-1; 7 bases map to TRBD2. V trimming: 4 bases; J trimming: 0 bases; junction bases outside the gene matches: 3. Per the germline V gene, CDR1 is SQVTM and CDR2 is ANQGSEA. The CDR3 runs to 14 residues. The CDR3 nucleotides read TGCAGCGTTGGGACTAGTAGCTCCTACAATGAGCAGTTCTTC. Translating it yields CSVGTSSSYNEQFF.

The chain is built from TRBV30 and TRBJ1-4, with D hard to call. The CDR3 totals 15 residues. CDR1 and CDR2 from the germline V gene are GTSNPN and SVGIG (reference sequence). The CDR3 DNA sequence: TGTGCTATCGGCCCCGATAGATTCTTGGGTGAAAAACTGTTTTTT. Translation: CAIGPDRFLGEKLFF.

The chain recombines TRBV6-5 with TRBJ2-2, with D hard to call. V was trimmed by 2 bases and J by 1 base, leaving 5 bases between them. CDR3 length equals 14 residues. The germline CDR1 and CDR2 sequences are MNHEY and SVGAGI. The CDR3 bases are TGTGCCAGCAGTTACGTAATGAACACCGGGGAGCTGTTTTTT. It codes for CASSYVMNTGELFF.

This clone was seen a handful of times. Other nucleotide sequences from this sample produce the same CDR3. The rearrangement uses TRBV5-1 and TRBJ2-5; 8 nucleotides agree with TRBD1. V lost 1 base, J lost 4 bases, and 0 bases stayed unmatched. The V gene's germline CDR1 is SGHRS and CDR2 YFSETQ. This CDR3 spans 13 amino acids. The CDR3 loop is CASSLTGGETQYF. CDR3 DNA: TGCGCCAGCAGCTTGACAGGGGGAGAGACCCAGTACTTC.

The chain links TRBV29-1 to TRBJ2-2; 7 nucleotides line up with TRBD1. After removal of 7 bases from V and 6 bases from J, the junction contained 5 bases not matched to a gene. CDR1 and CDR2 from the germline V gene are SQVTM and ANQGSEA. There are 12 residues in the CDR3. The CDR3 reads CSGEGTAGELFF. For the CDR3, the DNA is TGCAGCGGCGAGGGGACAGCCGGGGAGCTGTTTTTT.